This section outlines one TCR beta chain sequence together with its context. Its antigen is not known. This specimen includes other DNA sequences encoding the same CDR3. This record comes from a study of PD-1 blockade in classical Hodgkin lymphoma. The method was immunoSEQ multiplex PCR; TCRdb's version includes in-frame clones alone and lacks a portion of them. The repertoire holds some 63,000 clones, with more than 90% as singletons. V shed 2 bases and J shed 5 bases, with 7 bases lying between them. Germline CDR1 reads MDHEN; CDR2 reads SYDVKM. This CDR3 spans 12 amino acids. Broader study findings: Anyone who began nivolumab under 1 year after ASCT was excluded. Nothing has yet pinned down what causes the repertoire differences, possibly disease activity or prior therapy. By cycle point C4D1, TCR diversity had risen significantly in CD4+ cells (but not CD8+ cells). Baseline TCR diversity was reportedly lower in newly diagnosed patients than in healthy donors. It was reported as lower still in relapsed/refractory patients.

Relapses following autologous stem cell transplantation were seen in all patients, with brentuximab vedotin exposure varying. The genes are TRBV28 and TRBJ2-7; weak D call: TRBD2 (5 bases). This clonotype originated in a human donor with classical Hodgkin lymphoma. This specimen was peripheral blood mononuclear cells (PBMCs), taken at baseline. The DNA of the CDR3 is TGTGCCAGCAGTTTAATCGGGGACGAGCAGTACTTC. This sequence encodes CASSLIGDEQYF.